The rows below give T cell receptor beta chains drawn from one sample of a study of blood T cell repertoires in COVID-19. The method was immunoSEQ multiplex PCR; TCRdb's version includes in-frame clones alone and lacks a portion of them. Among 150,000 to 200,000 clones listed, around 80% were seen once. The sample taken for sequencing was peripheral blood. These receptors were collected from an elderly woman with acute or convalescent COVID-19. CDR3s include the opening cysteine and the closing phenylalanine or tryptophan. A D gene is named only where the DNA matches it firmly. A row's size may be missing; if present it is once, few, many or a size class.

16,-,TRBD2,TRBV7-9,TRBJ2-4,CASSLSLWEGLNIQYF,TGTGCCAGCAGCTTGTCCCTGTGGGAGGGTTTGAACATTCAGTACTTC
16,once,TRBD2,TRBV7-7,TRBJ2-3,CASSLAPSGSTDTQYF,TGTGCCAGCAGCTTAGCCCCTAGCGGGAGCACAGATACGCAGTATTTT
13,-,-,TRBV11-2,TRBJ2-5,CASSHLGRETQYF,TGTGCCAGCAGCCACCTGGGGAGGGAGACCCAGTACTTC
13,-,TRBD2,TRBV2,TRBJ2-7,CAIQREMTYEQYF,TGTGCCATACAGCGGGAGATGACCTACGAGCAGTACTTC
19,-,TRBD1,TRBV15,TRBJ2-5,CATSRDREGGKGFSETQYF,TGTGCCACCAGCAGGGACAGGGAAGGGGGCAAAGGGTTTTCGGAGACCCAGTACTTC
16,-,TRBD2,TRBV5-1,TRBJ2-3,CASSLVLAGSTDTQYF,TGCGCCAGCAGCTTGGTGCTAGCGGGAAGCACAGATACGCAGTATTTT
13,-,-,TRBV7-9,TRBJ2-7,CASSRDNSYEQYF,TGTGCCAGCAGCCGGGACAACTCCTACGAGCAGTACTTC
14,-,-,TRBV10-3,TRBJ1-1,CAISERGGATPAFF,TGTGCCATCAGTGAGCGGGGAGGGGCTACCCCGGCTTTCTTT
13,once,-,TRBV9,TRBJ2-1,CASSVDEWAEQFF,TGTGCCAGCAGCGTAGATGAGTGGGCTGAGCAGTTCTTC
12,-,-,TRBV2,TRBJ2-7,CASARFSYEQYF,TGTGCCAGTGCCCGGTTCTCCTACGAGCAGTACTTC
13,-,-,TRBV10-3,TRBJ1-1,CANRDSRVTEAFF,TGTGCCAACAGAGACAGTCGGGTCACTGAAGCTTTCTTT
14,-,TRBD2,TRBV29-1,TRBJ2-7,CSVVSGRKSYEQYF,TGCAGCGTTGTCAGCGGGAGGAAGTCCTACGAGCAGTACTTC
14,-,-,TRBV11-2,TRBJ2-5,CASSPGQGQETQYF,TGTGCCAGCAGCCCCGGACAAGGACAAGAGACCCAGTACTTC
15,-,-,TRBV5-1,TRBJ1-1,CASSLGGPGGTEAFF,TGCGCCAGCAGCTTGGGTGGGCCGGGGGGCACTGAAGCTTTCTTT
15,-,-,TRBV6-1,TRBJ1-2,CASSEAVGQSYGYTF,TGTGCCAGCAGTGAAGCGGTTGGACAGTCCTATGGCTACACCTTC
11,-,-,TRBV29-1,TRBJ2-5,CSARQQETQYF,TGCAGCGCTAGACAGCAAGAGACCCAGTACTTC
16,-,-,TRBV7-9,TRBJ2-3,CASSWEALLSTDTQYF,TGTGCCAGCAGCTGGGAGGCACTCCTTAGCACAGATACGCAGTATTTT
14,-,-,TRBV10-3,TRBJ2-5,CAISELGLGETQYF,TGTGCCATCAGTGAATTGGGCCTTGGAGAGACCCAGTACTTC
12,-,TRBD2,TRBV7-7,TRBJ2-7,CASSGGGSEQYF,TGTGCCAGCTCAGGCGGGGGAAGCGAGCAGTACTTC
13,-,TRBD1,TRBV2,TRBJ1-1,CASSRDRGTEAFF,TGTGCCAGCAGTCGGGACAGGGGGACTGAAGCTTTCTTT
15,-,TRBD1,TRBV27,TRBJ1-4,CASSFGTGNNEKLFF,TGTGCCAGCAGTTTCGGGACAGGGAATAATGAAAAACTGTTTTTT
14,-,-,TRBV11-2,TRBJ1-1,CASSPQGINTEAFF,TGTGCCAGCAGCCCCCAGGGGATAAACACTGAAGCTTTCTTT